These T cell receptor beta chains were read from a single sample in a study of T-cell reconstitution after alpha-beta-depleted transplantation in children. TCRdb re-called the PCR reads with MiXCR, one entry per CDR3 protein. Seen here are 350,000 to 500,000 distinct CDR3 sequences, 43% observed once, and the top ten hold around 29%. Sequencing was performed on PBMCs, taken before TCRalphabeta/CD19-depleted stem cell transplant. These receptor sequences come from a girl aged 2-9 years with aplastic anemia, due to receive a stem cell transplant. Each CDR3 is given with its conserved first and last residue. The order of the fields is V gene, CDR3 length, clone size, J gene, D gene, CDR3 protein, CDR3 DNA. A D gene is named only where the DNA matches it firmly. Size is omitted from some rows. Given values are once, few, many or a class for expanded clones.

>TRBV7-2|13|-|TRBJ1-2|-
CASSPRQRGGYTF
TGTGCCAGCAGCCCGAGACAGAGGGGCGGCTACACCTTC
>TRBV19|15|many|TRBJ1-5|-
CASSIDPGSPQPQHF
TGTGCCAGTAGTATAGATCCCGGCAGCCCTCAGCCCCAGCATTTT
>TRBV7-6|15|-|TRBJ1-1|TRBD1
CASSLQGARLGEAFF
TGTGCCAGCAGCTTACAGGGGGCGCGACTTGGTGAAGCTTTCTTT
>TRBV20-1|15|few|TRBJ1-3|-
CSASTPTARGNTIYF
TGCAGTGCTAGTACCCCAACGGCCCGAGGAAACACCATATATTTT
>TRBV27|14|few|TRBJ2-1|-
CASSPIGSRSEQFF
TGTGCCAGCAGCCCTATCGGGAGCCGCAGTGAGCAGTTCTTC
>TRBV20-1|16|-|TRBJ2-5|TRBD2
CSASWWLAEHQETQYF
TGCAGTGCCTCCTGGTGGCTAGCGGAGCACCAAGAGACCCAGTACTTC
>TRBV7-6|15|few|TRBJ2-3|TRBD2
CASSLVRTRTDTQYF
TGTGCCAGCAGCTTAGTCCGGACTAGGACAGATACGCAGTATTTT
>TRBV11-3|17|many|TRBJ2-2|TRBD2
CASSPNPSGRNTGELFF
TGTGCCAGCAGCCCCAACCCTAGCGGGAGAAACACCGGGGAGCTGTTTTTT
>TRBV28|15|-|TRBJ2-2|TRBD2
CASSFQTSGEPGLFF
TGTGCCAGCAGTTTTCAGACTAGCGGTGAACCGGGGCTGTTTTTT
>TRBV9|15|few|TRBJ2-1|TRBD2
CASSVGREVFNEQFF
TGTGCCAGCAGCGTCGGGCGGGAGGTCTTCAATGAGCAGTTCTTC
>TRBV28|16|-|TRBJ1-5|-
CASSPNRAAGNQPQHF
TGTGCCAGCAGTCCTAACAGGGCGGCGGGCAATCAGCCCCAGCATTTT
>TRBV13|17|-|TRBJ2-2|-
CASSLDTGVAHSGELFF
TGTGCCAGCAGCTTAGATACCGGAGTCGCTCATTCCGGGGAGCTGTTTTTT
>TRBV12-3/TRBV12-4|13|-|TRBJ2-1|-
CASTPKAAGEQFF
TGTGCCAGCACCCCAAAAGCCGCCGGTGAGCAGTTCTTC
>TRBV6-1|14|few|TRBJ2-1|TRBD1
CASSRTGWSNEQFF
TGTGCCAGCAGCAGGACAGGGTGGTCCAATGAGCAGTTCTTC
>TRBV12-3/TRBV12-4|10|many|TRBJ2-5|-
CASRKETQYF
TGTGCCAGCAGGAAAGAGACCCAGTACTTC
>TRBV20-1|17|-|TRBJ2-7|-
CSARDLGLSGVSYEQYF
TGCAGTGCTAGAGATCTGGGGCTGTCAGGGGTAAGCTACGAGCAGTACTTC
>TRBV24-1|16|-|TRBJ2-6|TRBD1
CATSEQTGARANVLTF
TGTGCCACCAGTGAGCAGACAGGGGCCCGGGCCAACGTCCTGACTTTC
>TRBV7-3|15|-|TRBJ2-3|-
CASGGGLSYTDTQYF
TGTGCCAGCGGCGGTGGACTCTCTTACACAGATACGCAGTATTTT
>TRBV20-1|14|-|TRBJ2-3|TRBD2
CSSCSGTSTDTQYF
TGCAGTTCGTGTAGCGGGACGAGCACAGATACGCAGTATTTT
>TRBV11-2|14|-|TRBJ2-5|TRBD1
CASSLVGTGTTQYF
TGTGCCAGCAGCTTAGTGGGGACAGGGACGACCCAGTACTTC
>TRBV5-4|16|-|TRBJ2-3|TRBD2
CASSPPSAGVGRTQYF
TGTGCCAGCAGCCCTCCCTCGGCGGGAGTCGGCCGTACGCAGTATTTT
>TRBV12-5|18|-|TRBJ1-3|-
CARVGGRTIPIVGNTIYF
TGTGCTAGAGTGGGGGGACGGACCATCCCGATCGTTGGAAACACCATATATTTT
>TRBV5-1|14|many|TRBJ2-1|TRBD2
CASTTSGRHNEQFF
TGCGCCAGCACCACTAGCGGAAGGCACAATGAGCAGTTCTTC
>TRBV7-2|14|-|TRBJ2-7|-
CASSLGMLTYEQYF
TGTGCCAGCAGCTTAGGAATGCTCACCTACGAGCAGTACTTC
>TRBV7-2|15|few|TRBJ2-2|TRBD2
CASSRTSGVTGELFF
TGTGCCAGCAGCCGGACTAGCGGGGTCACCGGGGAGCTGTTTTTT
>TRBV20-1|16|once|TRBJ2-3|-
CSARVDGLALADTQYF
TGCAGTGCTAGAGTGGATGGGCTAGCTCTCGCAGATACGCAGTATTTT
>TRBV7-9|14|-|TRBJ2-3|-
CASSKRASTDTQYF
TGTGCCAGCAGCAAGCGGGCAAGCACAGATACGCAGTATTTT
>TRBV4-2|16|-|TRBJ2-7|TRBD2
CASSQGLAGEYYEQYF
TGTGCCAGCAGCCAAGGACTAGCGGGAGAGTATTACGAGCAGTACTTC
>TRBV29-1|12|-|TRBJ2-7|-
CSVISFAYEQYF
TGCAGCGTGATATCCTTTGCCTACGAGCAGTACTTC